The 19 T cell receptor beta chains in this list originate from one sample, sequenced in a study of shared clonotypes between healthy human individuals. Data came from immunoSEQ multiplex PCR; TCRdb stores just in-frame clones and leaves some out. Seen here are about 2.4 million clones, just over 90% observed once, and the top ten hold under 0.15%. Sequencing used naive CD4+ T cells sorted from blood. Subset: CD45RA+ positively selected. The source is a man younger than 35 in good health.

In its sample, this clone was seen once. The chain recombines TRBV10-3 with TRBJ2-7, with TRBD2 matching over 12 bases. The J segment lost 4 bases and the V segment lost 4 bases, leaving 2 bases of the junction unmatched. CDR3 length equals 14 residues. CDR1 and CDR2 (germline): ENHRY, SYGVKD. This CDR3 reads CAISGLAGEYEQYF. For the CDR3, the DNA is TGTGCCATCAGTGGACTAGCGGGAGAGTACGAGCAGTACTTC.

CDR3 DNA sequence: TGCGCCAGCAGCCAAGCAAAGGTGGGTGAGCAGTTCTTC. Its translation: CASSQAKVGEQFF. The rearrangement links TRBV4-3 to TRBJ2-1; D remains ambiguous. The CDR3 spans 13 residues. Trimming stripped 1 base from V and 9 bases from J, with 10 bases between. CDR1 LGHNA and CDR2 YSLEER come from the germline V gene.

The chain uses TRBV28 and TRBJ2-7, with TRBD2 identical over 10 bases. The germline gives CDR1 MDHEN, CDR2 SYDVKM. CDR3 length: 15 amino acids. V trimming: 8 bases; J trimming: 6 bases; junction bases outside the gene matches: 13. CDR3 protein: CASGQRGGPTSEQYF. CDR3 coding DNA: TGTGCCAGCGGCCAGCGGGGGGGCCCTACGAGCGAGCAGTACTTC. Filled out from reference TRBV28 and TRBJ2-7, the complete variable domain reads DVKVTQSSRYLVKRTGEKVFLECVQDMDHENMFWYRQDPGLGLRLIYFSYDVKMKEKGDIPEGYSVSREKKERFSLILESASTNQTSMYLCASGQRGGPTSEQYFGPGTRLTVT.

CDR3 bases: TGTGCCAGCAGTAAGCGACTAGCAGGGACTTTGAACACCGGGGAGCTGTTTTTT. It encodes CASSKRLAGTLNTGELFF. The rearrangement links TRBV11-3 to TRBJ2-2, with TRBD2 matching 7 bases. The CDR3 length is 18 residues. J gave up 1 base and V 6 bases, and 14 bases lay outside the gene matches. Germline V CDR1 and CDR2: SGHNT, YENEEA.

This chain joins TRBV5-6 and TRBJ2-7; D could derive from TRBD1 or TRBD2 (5 bases each). CDR1 is SGHDT and CDR2 is YYEEEE in the germline V gene. Trimming pared 2 bases from V and 9 bases from J, leaving 9 bases between. CDR3 length equals 11 residues. The CDR3 DNA reads as TGTGCCAGCAGCTTTCGGGACGCGCAGTACTTC. It is translated as CASSFRDAQYF. The variable domain in full, completed from reference TRBV5-6 and TRBJ2-7, reads DAGVTQSPTHLIKTRGQQVTLRCSPKSGHDTVSWYQQALGQGPQFIFQYYEEEERQRGNFPDRFSGHQFPNYSSELNVNALLLGDSALYLCASSFRDAQYFGPGTRLTVT.

This chain joins TRBV5-1 and TRBJ2-1, with TRBD1 matching 11 bases. Looked up from germline, CDR1 is SGHRS and CDR2 is YFSETQ. This CDR3 region has 16 residues. Germline trimming cut 5 bases from V and 2 bases from J; bases unmatched to any gene: 6. The CDR3 protein is CASRRTGGATYNEQFF. CDR3 in DNA: TGCGCCAGCAGAAGGACAGGGGGCGCTACCTACAATGAGCAGTTCTTC. Supplemented by reference TRBV5-1 and TRBJ2-1, the full variable domain reads KAGVTQTPRYLIKTRGQQVTLSCSPISGHRSVSWYQQTPGQGLQFLFEYFSETQRNKGNFPGRFSGRQFSNSRSEMNVSTLELGDSALYLCASRRTGGATYNEQFFGPGTRLTVL.

J is TRBJ2-7 and V is TRBV7-2, with D possibly matching TRBD1 (5 bases). The germline CDR1 and CDR2 sequences are SGHTA and FQGNSA. The CDR3 totals 13 residues. Trimming cost V 6 bases and J 0 bases, with 9 bases left between them. CDR3 DNA sequence: TGTGCCAGCAGTAACAGGAGCTCCTACGAGCAGTACTTC. Translated, it gives CASSNRSSYEQYF.

The CDR3, as DNA: TGTGCCAGCAGCCCAGTCGGGGGGCTGAACTATGGCTACACCTTC. The encoded protein is CASSPVGGLNYGYTF. The gene calls are TRBV11-2 and TRBJ1-2; a possible D gene is TRBD1 (6 bases). Germline V gene lookup returns CDR1 SGHAT and CDR2 FQNNGV. V lost 5 bases and J 2 bases, leaving 15 bases between the germline ends. The CDR3 has 15 amino acids.

This chain links TRBV7-8 with TRBJ2-7; possibly TRBD1 or TRBD2 for D (5 bases each). The CDR3 has 14 residues. Germline loops: CDR1 SGHVS, CDR2 FQNEAQ. Trimming shortened V by 1 base and J by 3 bases, and 10 bases separated the two germline ends. The CDR3 region is CASSLVPGLYEQYF. The CDR3 region has the DNA TGTGCCAGCAGCTTAGTCCCGGGGCTCTACGAGCAGTACTTC. Full variable domain (rest looked up from reference TRBV7-8 and TRBJ2-7): GAGVSQSPRYKVAKRGQDVALRCDPISGHVSLFWYQQALGQGPEFLTYFQNEAQLDKSGLPSDRFFAERPEGSVSTLKIQRTQQEDSAVYLCASSLVPGLYEQYFGPGTRLTVT.

A remark on this clone: In the same sample, other DNA sequences code for this CDR3. The chain links TRBV27 to TRBJ2-5, with D maybe TRBD1 (6 bases). CDR1 and CDR2 (germline): MNHEY, SMNVEV (reference sequence). V was cut by 2 bases and J by 5 bases, with 9 bases left in between. The CDR3 is made up of 13 amino acids. CDR3 DNA sequence: TGTGCCAGCAGTTTAGGGGGCCGTGAGACCCAGTACTTC. This translates into CASSLGGRETQYF.

This clone was observed once. The sample contains more than one DNA sequence encoding this CDR3. This sequence joins TRBV5-4 and TRBJ2-1; the D gene is possibly TRBD2 (6 bases). CDR1 is SGHNT, CDR2 YYREEE, per germline (reference sequence). V was clipped by 0 bases and J by 1 base, with 8 bases between them. This CDR3 has 15 amino acids. The CDR3 loop is CASSLDRGSYNEQFF. The CDR3 bases are TGTGCCAGCAGCTTGGACCGGGGGTCCTACAATGAGCAGTTCTTC. Combining the CDR3 with reference TRBV5-4 and TRBJ2-1 gives the whole variable domain ETGVTQSPTHLIKTRGQQVTLRCSSQSGHNTVSWYQQALGQGPQFIFQYYREEENGRGNFPPRFSGLQFPNYSSELNVNALELDDSALYLCASSLDRGSYNEQFFGPGTRLTVL.

In DNA, the CDR3 is TGTGCCAGCAGTTTCGCAGGGACGAACACCGGGGAGCTGTTTTTT. It encodes CASSFAGTNTGELFF. The chain couples TRBV28 to TRBJ2-2; possibly TRBD1 for D (5 bases). CDR1 and CDR2 from the germline V gene are MDHEN and SYDVKM. The CDR3 length is 15 residues. Trimming removed 3 bases from V and 0 bases from J, with 8 bases in between.

This clone was counted a single time. V is TRBV2 and J is TRBJ2-5; D may be TRBD1 or TRBD2 (5 bases each). The CDR3 consists of 16 residues. The germline gives CDR1 SNHLY, CDR2 FYNNEI. The germline V and J ends were trimmed by 3 bases and 0 bases, with 14 bases remaining between them. CDR3 DNA sequence: TGTGCCAGCAGTGATATACACGGGACGGACCAAGAGACCCAGTACTTC. Residues: CASSDIHGTDQETQYF.

The V and J genes are TRBV18 and TRBJ2-3; 7 bases map to TRBD2. Germline loops: CDR1 KGHSH, CDR2 LQKENI. The CDR3 totals 15 residues. Unmatched junction bases numbered 7, after V lost 3 bases and J lost 4 bases. The CDR3 spells CASSPSNREADTQYF. The DNA for the CDR3 is TGTGCCAGCTCACCTTCTAACCGGGAGGCAGATACGCAGTATTTT.

This clone was observed a handful of times. V gene TRBV2 combines with J gene TRBJ1-2; no clear D gene. The V and J ends lost 4 bases and 5 bases respectively, with 11 bases between them. This CDR3 contains 13 residues. CDR1 is SNHLY, CDR2 FYNNEI, per germline. CDR3 nucleotide sequence: TGTGCCAGCAGTGTGAGGGAACCTTATGGCTACACCTTC. The encoded protein is CASSVREPYGYTF.

The V gene is TRBV10-3, the J gene TRBJ1-3; TRBD1 matches at 7 bases. The length of the CDR3 is 15 residues. CDR1 is ENHRY, CDR2 SYGVKD, per germline. V lost 5 bases, J lost 0 bases, and 4 bases stayed unmatched. The CDR3 DNA follows: TGTGCCATCAGTTACAGGGGTAACTCTGGAAACACCATATATTTT. It codes for CAISYRGNSGNTIYF.

The rearrangement uses TRBV18 and TRBJ1-4; D gene unclear. The CDR3 has 20 residues. Looked up from germline, CDR1 is KGHSH and CDR2 is LQKENI. Trimming took off 3 bases at V and 0 bases at J, with 23 bases between the two ends. The CDR3 DNA follows: TGTGCCAGCTCACCGATCGGGGTTTCGTCTATAATACCAACTAATGAAAAACTGTTTTTT. Its translation is CASSPIGVSSIIPTNEKLFF.

The V call is TRBV6-5, the J call TRBJ1-2, with D uncertain. The germline V and J ends were trimmed by 5 bases and 4 bases, with 11 bases remaining between them. Germline CDR1 reads MNHEY; CDR2 reads SVGAGI. The CDR3 runs 13 residues. CDR3 sequence: CASSNGRSYGYTF. CDR3 sequence (DNA): TGTGCCAGCAGTAACGGACGGTCCTATGGCTACACCTTC.

The V call is TRBV11-2, the J call TRBJ2-5, with 7 bases identical to TRBD2. The CDR3 has 14 residues. Germline CDR1 SGHAT, CDR2 FQNNGV. Unmatched junction bases numbered 6, after V lost 3 bases and J lost 5 bases. CDR3: CASSLDGGYETQYF. The DNA for the CDR3 is TGTGCCAGCAGCTTGGACGGGGGGTACGAGACCCAGTACTTC.